This T cell receptor (beta chain) stems from a study of T cells after posttransplantation cyclophosphamide. V lost 0 bases to trimming and J lost 8 bases; unmatched junction nucleotides: 12. The CDR3 consists of 17 residues. CDR1 SEHNR and CDR2 FQNEAQ come from the germline V gene (reference sequence). Profiling relied on immunoSEQ multiplex PCR, and the TCRdb table lists in-frame clones only, not all of them. The data show some 7,000 clones, with 65% to 85% seen just once and under 30% held by the top ten. Peripheral blood was collected from the related graft donor on the marrow donation day. The source material was memory CD4+ T cells sorted from blood. The rearrangement links TRBV7-9 to TRBJ2-1; 8 nucleotides match TRBD2. The receptor comes from a woman aged 45 to 65 in good health and a related stem cell transplant donor. The CDR3 DNA reads as TGTGCCAGCAGCTTAGCGGAGCGGGAGTCACTCCGGGATGAGCAGTTCTTC. This encodes CASSLAERESLRDEQFF.